These 11 T cell receptor beta chains came from one sample sequenced in a study of blood T cell repertoires in COVID-19. Produced via immunoSEQ multiplex PCR; TCRdb's table is partial and in-frame only. Here the sample spans about 300,000 clones, about 90% being singletons. The sequenced sample was peripheral blood. The origin of the receptors is a woman in her twenties or thirties with COVID-19, enrolled during active disease.

Worth noting for this clone: This sample also contains other DNA sequences that code for the same CDR3. The CDR3 protein is CASSQDRNQPQHF. Here the CDR3 DNA reads TGTGCCAGCAGCCAGGACAGGAATCAGCCCCAGCATTTT. The V and J genes are TRBV3-1 (or the pseudogene TRBV3-2) and TRBJ1-5; 7 bases fit TRBD1. CDR3 length: 13 residues. Germline CDR1 reads LGHDT; CDR2 reads YNNKEL (reference sequence). With V trimmed by 3 bases and J by 4 bases, 0 bases remained unmatched.

The chain joins TRBV28 to TRBJ1-2; TRBD1 aligns across 9 bases. The germline CDR1 and CDR2 sequences are MDHEN and SYDVKM. The CDR3 has 15 amino acids. Trimming cost V 6 bases and J 4 bases; bases outside gene matches: 9. The CDR3 DNA sequence: TGTGCCAGCAGGGACCCGGGACAGGGCCGCTATGGCTACACCTTC. The encoded protein is CASRDPGQGRYGYTF.

The chain joins TRBV7-6 to TRBJ2-6; perhaps TRBD2 as D (6 bases). This CDR3 has 16 amino acids. CDR1 is SGHVS and CDR2 is FNYEAQ in the germline V gene. V was clipped by 1 base and J by 2 bases, with 9 bases between them. The CDR3 here is CASSLGGGAGANVLTF. Here the CDR3 DNA reads TGTGCCAGCAGCTTAGGCGGAGGGGCTGGGGCCAACGTCCTGACTTTC.

The V call is TRBV18, the J call TRBJ2-7; the D gene is possibly TRBD2 (5 bases). CDR1 and CDR2 from the germline V gene are KGHSH and LQKENI. The CDR3 has 11 amino acids. V lost 2 bases to trimming and J lost 6 bases, with 5 bases between them. The CDR3 region has the DNA TGTGCCAGCTCACCAGGGAGCGAGCAGTACGTC. This gives the protein CASSPGSEQYV.

This sequence joins TRBV6-5 and TRBJ2-2; D unresolved. V gave up 7 bases and J gave up 6 bases, with 9 bases separating them. In germline, CDR1 is MNHEY, CDR2 SVGAGI. The CDR3 covers 12 residues. CDR3 in amino acids: CASTPPAGELFF. In DNA form, the CDR3 reads TGTGCCAGCACCCCCCCAGCCGGGGAGCTGTTTTTT.

This chain joins TRBV7-2 and TRBJ1-1; D not resolved. Between the trimmed V and J ends, which lost 1 base and 8 bases, there was a span of 11 bases. The CDR3 length is 13 residues. Looked up from germline, CDR1 is SGHTA and CDR2 is FQGNSA. This CDR3 is CASSLEVLLEAFF. DNA for the CDR3: TGTGCCAGCAGCTTAGAAGTACTCCTCGAAGCTTTCTTT.

V is TRBV6-2 or TRBV6-3 and J is TRBJ2-2; 9 nucleotides line up with TRBD1. This CDR3 comprises 14 residues. V lost 4 bases and J lost 5; bases outside the gene matches: 2. Germline CDR1 is MNHEY and CDR2 is SVGEGT. The CDR3 DNA reads TGTGCCAGCAGTTGGGACAGGGTGACCGGGGAGCTGTTTTTT. Protein: CASSWDRVTGELFF.

The rearrangement links TRBV6-1 to TRBJ2-1, with 9 positions matching TRBD2. This CDR3 has 15 residues. Unmatched junction bases numbered 6, after V lost 2 bases and J lost 7 bases. Per the germline V gene, CDR1 is MNHNS and CDR2 is SASEGT. The CDR3 bases are TGTGCCAGCAGTGAATCGGCTAGCGGGGCTAATGAGCAGTTCTTC. Protein product: CASSESASGANEQFF.

The table lists this clone with a count of one. V is TRBV28 and J is TRBJ1-2; D is undetermined. Germline-derived CDR1 and CDR2 are MDHEN and SYDVKM. V lost 5 bases, J lost 5 bases, and 12 bases lay in between. The length of the CDR3 is 13 residues. The DNA of the CDR3 is TGTGCCAGCAGTAATTTAGGAGCTTATGGCTACACCTTC. The encoded protein is CASSNLGAYGYTF.

CDR3 protein: CASSLQPSQPQHF. The CDR3 DNA reads TGCGCCAGCAGCTTACAGCCCTCTCAGCCCCAGCATTTT. The chain recombines TRBV5-1 with TRBJ1-5; D remains ambiguous. The V end lost 2 bases, the J end lost 6 bases, and 9 bases lay between the germline ends. The CDR3 runs 13 residues. Germline assignment: CDR1 SGHRS and CDR2 YFSETQ.

The chain combines TRBV27 with TRBJ1-2; unclear D gene. The germline gives CDR1 MNHEY, CDR2 SMNVEV (reference sequence). The ends were cut back, 2 bases at V and 2 bases at J, with 12 bases in the middle. The CDR3 has 15 residues. The CDR3 sequence: CASSLEGAQNYGYTF. CDR3 DNA sequence: TGTGCCAGCAGTTTAGAAGGAGCCCAGAACTATGGCTACACCTTC.